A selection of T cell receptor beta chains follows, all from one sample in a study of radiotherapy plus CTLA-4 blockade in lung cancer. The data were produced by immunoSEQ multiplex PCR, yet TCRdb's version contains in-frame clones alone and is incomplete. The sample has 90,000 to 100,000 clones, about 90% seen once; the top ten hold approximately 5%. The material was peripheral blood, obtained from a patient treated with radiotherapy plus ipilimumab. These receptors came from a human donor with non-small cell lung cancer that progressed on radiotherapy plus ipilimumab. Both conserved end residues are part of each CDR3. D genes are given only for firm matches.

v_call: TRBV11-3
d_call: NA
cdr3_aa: CASSTGGSGANVLTF

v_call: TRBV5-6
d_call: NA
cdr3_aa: CASSQGGSGDEQYF

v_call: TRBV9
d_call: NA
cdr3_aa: CASSNRVVNTEAFF

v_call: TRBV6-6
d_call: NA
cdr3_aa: CASRAGRVQETQYF

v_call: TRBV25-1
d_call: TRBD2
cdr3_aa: CASSEGAGVGNEQFF

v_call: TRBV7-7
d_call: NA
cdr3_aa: CASKPRDSTTTDTQYF

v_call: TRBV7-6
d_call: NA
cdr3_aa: CASSLGDEQYF

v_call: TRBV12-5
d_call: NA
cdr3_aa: CASGLVPRLQETQYF

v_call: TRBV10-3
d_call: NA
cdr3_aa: CAISEWQGKEKLFF

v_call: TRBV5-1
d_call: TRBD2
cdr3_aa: CASSLDGGGPYNEQFF

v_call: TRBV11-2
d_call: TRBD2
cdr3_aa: CASSPSGRYYEQYF

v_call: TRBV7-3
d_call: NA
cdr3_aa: CASSLQVQETQYF

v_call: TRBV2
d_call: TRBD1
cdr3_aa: CASIETGDNYGYTF

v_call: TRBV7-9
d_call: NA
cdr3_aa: CASRPPGSYNEQFF

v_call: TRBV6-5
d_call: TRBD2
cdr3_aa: CASSRGGGITDTQYF

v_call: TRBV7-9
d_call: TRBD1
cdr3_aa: CASSLAGGTDYGYTF

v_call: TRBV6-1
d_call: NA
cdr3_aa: CASSEAGGGVGVNTEAFF

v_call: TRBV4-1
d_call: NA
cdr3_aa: CASSQWEQETQYF

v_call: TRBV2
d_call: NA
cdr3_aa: CASTGQNIQYF

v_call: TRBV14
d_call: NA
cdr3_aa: CASSQDRTYGYTF

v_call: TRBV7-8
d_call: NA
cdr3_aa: CASSSGLGYEQYF

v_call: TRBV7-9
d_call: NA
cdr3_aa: CASSLDGGGANEQFF

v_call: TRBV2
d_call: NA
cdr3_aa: CASSRDYNEKLFF

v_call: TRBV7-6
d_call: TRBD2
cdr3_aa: CASSLLSSGSRTDTQYF

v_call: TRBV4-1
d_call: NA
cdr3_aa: CASSQEFGSAGYEQYF